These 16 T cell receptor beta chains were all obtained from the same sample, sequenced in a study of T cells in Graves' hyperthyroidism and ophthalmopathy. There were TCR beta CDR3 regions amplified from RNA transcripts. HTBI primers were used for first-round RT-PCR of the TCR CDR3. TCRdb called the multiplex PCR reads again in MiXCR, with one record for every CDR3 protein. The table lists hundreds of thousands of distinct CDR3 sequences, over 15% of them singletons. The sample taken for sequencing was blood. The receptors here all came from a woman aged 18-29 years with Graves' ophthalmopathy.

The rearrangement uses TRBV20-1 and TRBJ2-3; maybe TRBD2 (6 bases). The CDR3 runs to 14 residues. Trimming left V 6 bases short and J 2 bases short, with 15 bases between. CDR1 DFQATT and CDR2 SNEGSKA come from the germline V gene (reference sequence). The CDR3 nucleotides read TGCAGTGCCTACCGGTGGGAGGCCACAGATACGCAGTATTTT. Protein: CSAYRWEATDTQYF.

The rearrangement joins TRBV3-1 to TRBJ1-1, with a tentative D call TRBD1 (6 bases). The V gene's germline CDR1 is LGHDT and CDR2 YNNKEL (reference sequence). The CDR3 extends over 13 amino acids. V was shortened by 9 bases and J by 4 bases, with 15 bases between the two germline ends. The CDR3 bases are TGTGCCAGTACAAGAAGAGGGGGCACTGAAGCTTTCTTT. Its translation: CASTRRGGTEAFF.

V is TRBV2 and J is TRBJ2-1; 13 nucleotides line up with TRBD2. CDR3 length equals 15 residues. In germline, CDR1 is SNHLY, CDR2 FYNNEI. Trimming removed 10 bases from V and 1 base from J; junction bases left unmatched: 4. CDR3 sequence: CATEGLAGSYNEQFF. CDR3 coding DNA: TGTGCCACCGAGGGACTAGCGGGATCCTACAATGAGCAGTTCTTC.

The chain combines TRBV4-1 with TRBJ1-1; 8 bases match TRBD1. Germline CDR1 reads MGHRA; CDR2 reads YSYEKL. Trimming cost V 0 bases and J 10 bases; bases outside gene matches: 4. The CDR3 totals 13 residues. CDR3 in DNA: TGCGCCAGCAGCCAAGAGGTCAGGGGGCGAGCTTTCTTT. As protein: CASSQEVRGRAFF.

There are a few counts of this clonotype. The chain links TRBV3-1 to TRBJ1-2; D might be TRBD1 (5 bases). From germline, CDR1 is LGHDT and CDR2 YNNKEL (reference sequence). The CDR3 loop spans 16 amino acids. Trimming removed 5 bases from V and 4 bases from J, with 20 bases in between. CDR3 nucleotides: TGTGCCAGCAGCTTGGAGGACACTCAATCGACCTATGGCTACACCTTC. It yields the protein CASSLEDTQSTYGYTF.

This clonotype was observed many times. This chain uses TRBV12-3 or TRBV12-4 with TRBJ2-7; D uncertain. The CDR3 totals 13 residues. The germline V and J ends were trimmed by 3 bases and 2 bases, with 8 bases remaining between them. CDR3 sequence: CASSFRRTYEQYF. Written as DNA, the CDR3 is TGTGCCAGCAGTTTCCGACGGACCTACGAGCAGTACTTC.

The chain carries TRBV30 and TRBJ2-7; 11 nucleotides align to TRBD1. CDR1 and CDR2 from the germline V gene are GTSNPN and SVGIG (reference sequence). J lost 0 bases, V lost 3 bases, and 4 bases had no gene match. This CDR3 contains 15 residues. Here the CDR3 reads CAWRRTGGSSYEQYF. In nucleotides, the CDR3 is TGTGCCTGGAGACGGACAGGGGGCAGCTCCTACGAGCAGTACTTC.

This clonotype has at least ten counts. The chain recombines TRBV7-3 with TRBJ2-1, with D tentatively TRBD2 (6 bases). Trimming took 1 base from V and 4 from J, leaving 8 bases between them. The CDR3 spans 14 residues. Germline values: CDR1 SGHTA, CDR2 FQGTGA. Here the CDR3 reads CASSLRDLYNEQFF. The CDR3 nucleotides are TGTGCCAGCAGCTTAAGGGACTTATACAATGAGCAGTTCTTC.

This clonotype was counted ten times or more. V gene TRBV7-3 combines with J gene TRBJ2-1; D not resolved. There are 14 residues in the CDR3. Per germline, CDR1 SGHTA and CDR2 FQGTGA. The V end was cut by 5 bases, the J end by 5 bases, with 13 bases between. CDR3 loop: CASSPDGFDNEQFF. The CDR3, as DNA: TGTGCCAGCAGCCCTGACGGCTTCGACAATGAGCAGTTCTTC.

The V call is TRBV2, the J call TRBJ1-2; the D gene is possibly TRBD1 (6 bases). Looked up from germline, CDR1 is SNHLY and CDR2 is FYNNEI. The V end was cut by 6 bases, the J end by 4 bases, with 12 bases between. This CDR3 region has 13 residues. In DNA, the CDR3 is TGTGCCAGCAGGGTACAGGGAACCTATGGCTACACCTTC. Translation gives CASRVQGTYGYTF.

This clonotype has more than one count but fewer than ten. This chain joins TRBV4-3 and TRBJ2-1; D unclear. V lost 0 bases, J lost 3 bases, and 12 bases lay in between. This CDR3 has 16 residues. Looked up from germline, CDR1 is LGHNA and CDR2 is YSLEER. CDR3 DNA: TGCGCCAGCAGCCAAGAACACGGAGCCGACTACAATGAGCAGTTCTTC. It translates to CASSQEHGADYNEQFF.

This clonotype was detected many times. CDR3 DNA sequence: TGTGCTAGTGGCACTACTAGCGGGAACTACAATGAGCAGTTCTTC. It encodes CASGTTSGNYNEQFF. This rearrangement joins TRBV12-5 to TRBJ2-1; 10 positions match TRBD2. The ends lost 6 bases at V and 3 bases at J; junction bases unmatched: 5. Germline lookup yields CDR1 LGHNT and CDR2 FRNRAP. The CDR3 contains 15 residues. The variable domain in full, completed from reference TRBV12-5 and TRBJ2-1, reads DARVTQTPRHKVTEMGQEVTMRCQPILGHNTVFWYRQTMMQGLELLAYFRNRAPLDDSGMPKDRFSAEMPDATLATLKIQPSEPRDSAVYFCASGTTSGNYNEQFFGPGTRLTVL.

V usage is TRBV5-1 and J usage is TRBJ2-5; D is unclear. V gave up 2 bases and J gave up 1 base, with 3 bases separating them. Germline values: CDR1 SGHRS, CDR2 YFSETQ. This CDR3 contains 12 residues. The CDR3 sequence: CASSFFQETQYF. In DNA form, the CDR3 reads TGCGCCAGCAGCTTTTTCCAAGAGACCCAGTACTTC.

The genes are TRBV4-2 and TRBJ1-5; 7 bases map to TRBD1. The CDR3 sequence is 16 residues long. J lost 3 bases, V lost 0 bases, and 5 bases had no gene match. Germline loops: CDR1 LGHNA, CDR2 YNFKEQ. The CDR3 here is CASSQDGDSYNQPQHF. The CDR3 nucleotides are TGTGCCAGCAGCCAAGACGGGGACAGCTACAATCAGCCCCAGCATTTT.

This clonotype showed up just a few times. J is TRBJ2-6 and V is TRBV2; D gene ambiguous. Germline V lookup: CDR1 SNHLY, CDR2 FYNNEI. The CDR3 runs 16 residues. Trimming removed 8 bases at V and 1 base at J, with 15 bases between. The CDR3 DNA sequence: TGTGCCAGCGGCGTGAGCTACAGTTCTGGGGCCAACGTCCTGACTTTC. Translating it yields CASGVSYSSGANVLTF.

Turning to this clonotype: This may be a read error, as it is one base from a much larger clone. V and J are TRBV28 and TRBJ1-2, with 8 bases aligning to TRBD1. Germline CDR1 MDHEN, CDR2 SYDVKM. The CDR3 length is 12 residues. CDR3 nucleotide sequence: TGTGCCGGCAGTTCAGGGGGCCCTGGCTACACCTTC. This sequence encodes CAGSSGGPGYTF.